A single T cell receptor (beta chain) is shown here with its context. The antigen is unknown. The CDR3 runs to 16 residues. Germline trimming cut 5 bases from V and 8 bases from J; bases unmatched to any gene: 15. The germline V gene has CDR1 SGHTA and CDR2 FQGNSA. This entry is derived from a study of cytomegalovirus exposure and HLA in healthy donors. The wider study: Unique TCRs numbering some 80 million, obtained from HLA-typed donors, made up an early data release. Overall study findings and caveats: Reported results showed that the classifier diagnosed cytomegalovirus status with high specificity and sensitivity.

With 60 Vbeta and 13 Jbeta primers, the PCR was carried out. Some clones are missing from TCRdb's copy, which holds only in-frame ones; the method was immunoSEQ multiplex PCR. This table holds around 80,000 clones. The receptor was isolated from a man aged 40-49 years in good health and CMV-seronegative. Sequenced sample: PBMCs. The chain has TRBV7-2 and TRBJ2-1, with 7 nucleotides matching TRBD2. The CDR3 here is CASSPRWSGVDYEQFF. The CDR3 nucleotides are TGTGCCAGCAGCCCCCGTTGGAGCGGGGTTGACTATGAGCAGTTCTTC.